These 20 T cell receptor beta chains share one sample of origin, sequenced in a study of shared clonotypes between healthy human individuals. Only in-frame clones appear in the TCRdb table, and some are missing; sequencing was by immunoSEQ multiplex PCR. This sample has some 790,000 clones; 72% occur once, and the top ten carry approximately 1.7%. Material for sequencing was memory CD4+ T cells sorted from blood. Subset: CD45RA-negative fraction. Every receptor here comes from a woman in her twenties or thirties in good health.

This chain joins TRBV19 and TRBJ2-4; TRBD1 agrees at 9 bases. This CDR3 comprises 15 residues. The V gene end was trimmed by 2 bases and the J gene end by 8 bases; junction bases not matched to a gene: 7. Germline-derived CDR1 and CDR2 are LNHDA and SQIVND (reference sequence). Here the CDR3 DNA reads TGTGCCAGTAGTATATATAACAGGGGGCTGGACATTCAGTACTTC. It specifies CASSIYNRGLDIQYF.

The rearrangement uses TRBV5-4 and TRBJ1-1; D remains unclear. The germline V gene has CDR1 SGHNT and CDR2 YYREEE (reference sequence). V shed 2 bases and J shed 1 base, with 12 bases lying between them. This CDR3 is built from 15 residues. The CDR3 sequence: CASSLPRTENTEAFF. CDR3 DNA: TGTGCCAGCAGCTTACCGCGGACGGAGAACACTGAAGCTTTCTTT.

This clone was found a few times. Other DNA sequences within the sample encode an identical CDR3. The rearrangement links TRBV7-9 to TRBJ2-1; D uncertain. V gave up 5 bases and J gave up 4 bases, with 3 bases separating them. This CDR3 has 11 residues. In germline, CDR1 is SEHNR, CDR2 FQNEAQ (reference sequence). CDR3 in DNA: TGTGCCAGCAGCCCATACAATGAGCAGTTCTTC. This codes for CASSPYNEQFF.

This sequence joins TRBV6-6 and TRBJ2-5; D is perhaps TRBD1 or TRBD2 (5 bases each). CDR1 is MNHNY, CDR2 SVGAGI, per germline (reference sequence). Between the trimmed V and J ends, which lost 2 bases and 4 bases, there was a span of 8 bases. The CDR3 consists of 13 residues. CDR3 bases: TGTGCCAGCAGTTACCCAGGGAGAGAGACCCAGTACTTC. It is translated as CASSYPGRETQYF.

The chain employs TRBV7-3 and TRBJ2-1, with 8 bases identical to TRBD1. The germline CDR1 and CDR2 sequences are SGHTA and FQGTGA. J gave up 4 bases and V 5 bases, and 10 bases lay outside the gene matches. This CDR3 has 16 amino acids. CDR3 sequence (DNA): TGTGCCAGCAGCACATCGACAGGGGCGGTTTACAATGAGCAGTTCTTC. Its translation: CASSTSTGAVYNEQFF.

The V and J genes are TRBV29-1 and TRBJ1-1; 7 bases are a match to TRBD1. The germline gives CDR1 SQVTM, CDR2 ANQGSEA. Trimming at V came to 5 bases and at J to 3 bases, leaving 6 bases not matched to a gene. There are 13 residues in the CDR3. The CDR3 protein is CSVHRGGDTEAFF. In DNA form, the CDR3 reads TGCAGCGTTCACAGGGGAGGGGACACTGAAGCTTTCTTT.

V usage is TRBV28 and J usage is TRBJ2-1, with D possibly being TRBD2 (6 bases). Germline V gene lookup returns CDR1 MDHEN and CDR2 SYDVKM. V lost 2 bases, J lost 2 bases, and 16 bases lay in between. The CDR3 runs 17 residues. The CDR3 DNA sequence: TGTGCCAGCAGTTTACTTAGCGGACCCACGACCTACAATGAGCAGTTCTTC. Encoded protein: CASSLLSGPTTYNEQFF.

The chain carries TRBV29-1 and TRBJ2-7; a possible D gene is TRBD2 (5 bases). The CDR3 length is 12 residues. The ends were cut back, 5 bases at V and 2 bases at J, with 10 bases in the middle. Germline assignment: CDR1 SQVTM and CDR2 ANQGSEA. CDR3 sequence: CSVIQRPYEQYF. DNA for the CDR3: TGCAGCGTTATCCAGCGGCCCTACGAGCAGTACTTC.

This chain joins TRBV5-1 and TRBJ2-5; 7 nucleotides line up with TRBD2. The germline V gene has CDR1 SGHRS and CDR2 YFSETQ. CDR3 size: 15 residues. V dropped 2 bases and J dropped 2; count of bases not matched to a gene: 6. The DNA of the CDR3 is TGCGCCAGCAGCTTCGGGGGAGGGGCACAAGAGACCCAGTACTTC. This codes for CASSFGGGAQETQYF.

The chain employs TRBV12-1 and TRBJ2-5. TRBV12-1 corresponds to a pseudogene. The CDR3 sequence is 17 residues long. The CDR3 spells CASSFVQENLQGETQYF. In DNA, the CDR3 is TGTGCCAGCAGCTTTGTTCAGGAGAACCTACAAGGAGAGACCCAGTACTTC.

V and J are TRBV18 and TRBJ2-3; 7 bases fit TRBD2. Germline V gives CDR1 KGHSH, CDR2 LQKENI. J gave up 4 bases and V 3 bases, and 10 bases lay outside the gene matches. This CDR3 is 16 amino acids long. This CDR3 is CASSPWGEGRPDTQYF. CDR3 DNA sequence: TGTGCCAGCTCACCCTGGGGGGAGGGCCGACCAGATACGCAGTATTTT. Supplemented by reference TRBV18 and TRBJ2-3, the full variable domain reads NAGVMQNPRHLVRRRGQEARLRCSPMKGHSHVYWYRQLPEEGLKFMVYLQKENIIDESGMPKERFSAEFPKEGPSILRIQQVVRGDSAAYFCASSPWGEGRPDTQYFGPGTRLTVL.

The chain carries TRBV28 and TRBJ2-2; D tentatively fits TRBD1 or TRBD2 (5 bases each). The CDR3 covers 16 residues. The germline gives CDR1 MDHEN, CDR2 SYDVKM. V was pared by 1 base and J by 5 bases, with 14 bases between. The CDR3 protein is CASSLSDGAPTGELFF. The CDR3 DNA reads as TGTGCCAGCAGTTTATCGGACGGGGCTCCAACCGGGGAGCTGTTTTTT.

In its sample, this clone was seen a few times. Distinct nucleotide sequences in the sample also encode this CDR3. V usage is TRBV5-1 and J usage is TRBJ2-1; D gene ambiguous. Germline V CDR1 and CDR2: SGHRS, YFSETQ. With 2 bases removed from V and 6 bases from J, the gap between germline ends came to 3 bases. The CDR3 covers 11 residues. This CDR3 reads CASSFLNEQFF. The DNA for the CDR3 is TGCGCCAGCAGCTTTCTCAATGAGCAGTTCTTC.

This clone was observed a few times. This CDR3 is CASSLPTVGPIDNEQFF. The CDR3 region has the DNA TGCGCCAGCAGCTTGCCAACGGTAGGTCCGATTGACAATGAGCAGTTCTTC. The chain is built from TRBV5-1 and TRBJ2-1; D is undetermined. From germline, CDR1 is SGHRS and CDR2 YFSETQ. Deletions cut 1 base from V and 5 bases from J, with 19 bases between. This CDR3 contains 17 residues. The variable domain in full, with the rest retrieved from reference TRBV5-1 and TRBJ2-1, is KAGVTQTPRYLIKTRGQQVTLSCSPISGHRSVSWYQQTPGQGLQFLFEYFSETQRNKGNFPGRFSGRQFSNSRSEMNVSTLELGDSALYLCASSLPTVGPIDNEQFFGPGTRLTVL.

The J gene is TRBJ1-5, the V gene TRBV2, with D hard to call. V shed 0 bases and J shed 6 bases, with 12 bases lying between them. CDR3 size: 15 residues. CDR1 and CDR2 from the germline V gene are SNHLY and FYNNEI. The CDR3 loop is CASSEALRVAQPQHF. The CDR3 nucleotides read TGTGCCAGCAGTGAAGCGCTTCGGGTAGCTCAGCCCCAGCATTTT.

The chain has TRBV27 and TRBJ1-1; 9 nucleotides match TRBD1. Germline V gives CDR1 MNHEY, CDR2 SMNVEV (reference sequence). CDR3 length: 18 amino acids. V shed 3 bases and J 1 base; nucleotides not matched to a gene: 12. The CDR3 sequence: CASSFRGTGMLRNTEAFF. CDR3 nucleotide sequence: TGTGCCAGCAGTTTCCGCGGGACAGGGATGTTGAGGAACACTGAAGCTTTCTTT.

This sequence joins TRBV2 and TRBJ2-2, with D possibly matching TRBD2 (5 bases). Germline V lookup: CDR1 SNHLY, CDR2 FYNNEI. This CDR3 has 14 amino acids. The V end was cut by 4 bases, the J end by 5 bases, with 11 bases between. CDR3 in amino acids: CASSVDSGTGELFF. The CDR3 nucleotides read TGTGCCAGCAGTGTAGACTCGGGGACCGGGGAGCTGTTTTTT. Using reference TRBV2 and TRBJ2-2 for the parts outside the CDR3, the full variable domain is EPEVTQTPSHQVTQMGQEVILRCVPISNHLYFYWYRQILGQKVEFLVSFYNNEISEKSEIFDDQFSVERPDGSNFTLKIRSTKLEDSAMYFCASSVDSGTGELFFGEGSRLTVL.

This chain uses TRBV6-5 with TRBJ1-1; 11 positions agree with TRBD1. In germline, CDR1 is MNHEY, CDR2 SVGAGI. CDR3 length equals 16 residues. V was clipped by 2 bases and J by 4 bases; unmatched bases: 6. The DNA of the CDR3 is TGTGCCAGCAGTTACGCCTCCGGGACAGGGGGCACTGAAGCTTTCTTT. It specifies CASSYASGTGGTEAFF.

The V gene is TRBV28, the J gene TRBJ2-2; TRBD1 agrees at 11 bases. The CDR3 extends over 15 amino acids. J gave up 6 bases and V 6 bases, and 6 bases lay outside the gene matches. In germline, CDR1 is MDHEN, CDR2 SYDVKM. Here the CDR3 reads CASSRGQGAPGELFF. The CDR3 region has the DNA TGTGCCAGCAGCCGTGGACAGGGGGCCCCCGGGGAGCTGTTTTTT.

V gene TRBV20-1 combines with J gene TRBJ1-1; D gene uncertain. Germline loops: CDR1 DFQATT, CDR2 SNEGSKA (reference sequence). This CDR3 comprises 11 residues. V lost 0 bases and J 10 bases, leaving 9 bases between the germline ends. The CDR3 loop reads CSARDGRVAFF. The CDR3, as DNA: TGCAGTGCTAGAGATGGACGTGTAGCTTTCTTT.